The clone carrying this TCR beta chain was recorded once. Antigen: not known. 13 Jbeta primers and 60 Vbeta primers were used for the PCR. The repertoire was sequenced with immunoSEQ multiplex PCR; TCRdb's copy has only in-frame clones and lacks some. Altogether approximately 220,000 clones are present, 65% to 90% being singletons, with the ten largest covering around 1.5%. The data stem from a study of cytomegalovirus exposure and HLA in healthy donors. Study observations and caveats: Prediction of most subjects' HLA-A and HLA-B alleles by TCR beta sequences was reportedly accurate. Confirmation in vitro established that a few CMV-associated chains were specific for CMV antigens. The study put under 200 TCR beta chains on its list as cytomegalovirus-associated.

Germline CDR1 is SNHLY and CDR2 is FYNNEI. V was trimmed by 5 bases and J by 9 bases, leaving 19 bases between them. The length of the CDR3 is 14 residues. The receptor was isolated from a girl under 18 in good health and CMV-seronegative. The V gene is TRBV2, the J gene TRBJ1-2; D possibly corresponds to TRBD1 (6 bases). Sequenced sample: PBMCs. The DNA for the CDR3 is TGTGCCAGCAGTCAATTTACCGACAGGTCCCGCTACACCTTC. Its protein is CASSQFTDRSRYTF.